A selection of T cell receptor beta chains follows, all from one sample in a study of T cell repertoires in cytomegalovirus infection. MiXCR, applied by TCRdb to the reads, yields one record per CDR3 protein. The top ten hold roughly 9% of the sample, which has about 360,000 distinct CDR3 sequences, about a sixth seen once. Sequencing was done on a sample of PBMCs. The receptors here all came from a human donor in good health (CMV status not recorded). Some clones in this sample may be carry-over from other donors' samples. Each CDR3 is given with its conserved first and last residue. Each record gives: V gene, J gene, clone size, D gene, CDR3 protein, CDR3 DNA. D genes are given only for firm matches. For some rows the clone size is stated as once, few or many, or as a class when expanded; others skip it.

V: TRBV28
J: TRBJ1-5
size: few
D: NA
CDR3: CASRGEINQPQHF
DNA: TGTGCCAGCCGGGGAGAGATTAATCAGCCCCAGCATTTT

V: TRBV2
J: TRBJ1-2
size: many
D: NA
CDR3: CASSEILTRLTF
DNA: TGTGCCAGCAGTGAAATTCTGACAAGGCTCACCTTC

V: TRBV12-3/TRBV12-4
J: TRBJ1-5
size: NA
D: NA
CDR3: CASSLSGYQPQHF
DNA: TGTGCCAGCAGTTTAAGTGGGTATCAGCCCCAGCATTTT

V: TRBV7-2
J: TRBJ2-7
size: many
D: NA
CDR3: CASSRAVSYEQYF
DNA: TGTGCCAGCAGCCGAGCGGTATCCTACGAGCAGTACTTC

V: TRBV20-1
J: TRBJ1-2
size: few
D: NA
CDR3: CSARDPTATGYGYTF
DNA: TGCAGTGCTAGAGATCCCACTGCGACGGGCTATGGCTACACCTTC

V: TRBV7-9
J: TRBJ2-3
size: few
D: TRBD2
CDR3: CASSPTLAGRGPSTDTQYF
DNA: TGTGCCAGCAGCCCAACTCTAGCGGGAAGGGGGCCAAGCACAGATACGCAGTATTTT

V: TRBV12-3/TRBV12-4
J: TRBJ1-1
size: NA
D: NA
CDR3: CASRAMYTEAFF
DNA: TGTGCCAGCAGAGCCATGTACACTGAAGCTTTCTTT

V: TRBV6-2/TRBV6-3
J: TRBJ2-5
size: NA
D: NA
CDR3: CASTPTGQETQYF
DNA: TGTGCCAGCACCCCGACGGGACAAGAGACCCAGTACTTC

V: TRBV4-1
J: TRBJ1-1
size: NA
D: TRBD1
CDR3: CASSQGPDRGRSEAFF
DNA: TGCGCCAGCAGCCAAGGTCCGGACAGGGGACGTTCTGAAGCTTTCTTT

V: TRBV7-2
J: TRBJ1-5
size: few
D: TRBD1
CDR3: CASSSQDRGSQPQHF
DNA: TGTGCCAGCAGCTCGCAAGACAGGGGCAGTCAGCCCCAGCATTTT

V: TRBV12-5
J: TRBJ1-4
size: many
D: TRBD1
CDR3: CASGLEDRVGEKLFF
DNA: TGTGCTAGTGGTTTGGAGGACAGGGTGGGTGAAAAACTGTTTTTT

V: TRBV19
J: TRBJ2-1
size: many
D: NA
CDR3: CASSIGTSGANEQFF
DNA: TGTGCCAGTAGTATTGGCACATCGGGGGCCAATGAGCAGTTCTTC

V: TRBV12-3/TRBV12-4
J: TRBJ2-7
size: many
D: TRBD1
CDR3: CASSPTGTGRHEQYF
DNA: TGTGCCAGCAGCCCGACCGGGACAGGGAGGCACGAGCAGTACTTC

V: TRBV7-2
J: TRBJ2-3
size: NA
D: NA
CDR3: CASSPFADTQYF
DNA: TGTGCCAGCAGCCCCTTCGCAGATACGCAGTATTTT

V: TRBV7-2
J: TRBJ1-1
size: many
D: NA
CDR3: CASSLASGLNTEAFF
DNA: TGTGCCAGCAGCTTAGCGTCCGGTTTGAACACTGAAGCTTTCTTT

V: TRBV7-2
J: TRBJ2-7
size: many
D: NA
CDR3: CASSLEPGIFYEQYF
DNA: TGTGCCAGCAGCTTAGAACCGGGAATTTTCTACGAGCAGTACTTC

V: TRBV4-2
J: TRBJ2-2
size: NA
D: NA
CDR3: CASSQRGGSNTGELFF
DNA: TGTGCCAGCAGCCAAAGGGGGGGGAGCAACACCGGGGAGCTGTTTTTT

V: TRBV12-3/TRBV12-4
J: TRBJ2-1
size: NA
D: NA
CDR3: CASSASRGGSNEQFF
DNA: TGTGCCAGCAGTGCTAGCAGGGGAGGTTCCAATGAGCAGTTCTTC

V: TRBV9
J: TRBJ1-5
size: NA
D: NA
CDR3: CASSAEPHGAQHF
DNA: TGTGCCAGCAGCGCCGAACCCCATGGAGCCCAGCATTTT

V: TRBV4-2
J: TRBJ1-2
size: few
D: TRBD1
CDR3: CASSQERQGAVYGYTF
DNA: TGTGCCAGCAGCCAAGAACGGCAGGGGGCCGTCTATGGCTACACCTTC

V: TRBV11-2
J: TRBJ2-6
size: many
D: NA
CDR3: CASSLSTLAGANVLTF
DNA: TGTGCCAGCAGCTTAAGTACTCTCGCTGGGGCCAACGTCCTGACTTTC

V: TRBV28
J: TRBJ2-1
size: few
D: NA
CDR3: CASSLFRGGAGNEQFF
DNA: TGTGCCAGCAGTTTATTCAGAGGGGGGGCCGGGAATGAGCAGTTCTTC

V: TRBV6-5
J: TRBJ2-2
size: few
D: NA
CDR3: CASSYALSEITGELFF
DNA: TGTGCCAGCAGTTACGCCCTGAGCGAGATCACCGGGGAGCTGTTTTTT

V: TRBV7-9
J: TRBJ2-5
size: many
D: NA
CDR3: CASSFSQEETQYF
DNA: TGTGCCAGCAGCTTTAGTCAGGAGGAGACCCAGTACTTC

V: TRBV6-6
J: TRBJ2-5
size: many
D: NA
CDR3: CASSRQVQETQYF
DNA: TGTGCCAGCAGTCGTCAGGTCCAAGAGACCCAGTACTTC

V: TRBV4-1
J: TRBJ2-6
size: NA
D: NA
CDR3: CASSHGQTSGANVLTF
DNA: TGCGCCAGCAGCCATGGACAGACCTCTGGGGCCAACGTCCTGACTTTC

V: TRBV29-1
J: TRBJ2-5
size: few
D: NA
CDR3: CSVERTRETQYF
DNA: TGCAGCGTTGAGCGGACTCGGGAGACCCAGTACTTC

V: TRBV6-2/TRBV6-3
J: TRBJ2-3
size: many
D: TRBD1
CDR3: CASSRDRGPWDTQYF
DNA: TGTGCCAGCAGTCGCGACAGGGGTCCGTGGGATACGCAGTATTTT

V: TRBV7-8
J: TRBJ2-7
size: few
D: NA
CDR3: CASSSLRGYYEQYF
DNA: TGTGCCAGCAGCTCCCTGAGGGGCTACTACGAGCAGTACTTC

V: TRBV12-3/TRBV12-4
J: TRBJ1-4
size: few
D: TRBD1
CDR3: CASSYTGTGEKLFF
DNA: TGTGCCAGCAGTTACACCGGGACAGGTGAAAAACTGTTTTTT

V: TRBV6-1
J: TRBJ1-5
size: many
D: NA
CDR3: CASSYPGPDSNQPQHF
DNA: TGTGCCAGCAGTTATCCGGGCCCAGATAGCAATCAGCCCCAGCATTTT

V: TRBV12-3/TRBV12-4
J: TRBJ1-5
size: many
D: NA
CDR3: CASSLGRFVPQHF
DNA: TGTGCCAGCAGTTTGGGCAGGTTCGTACCCCAGCATTTT

V: TRBV7-2
J: TRBJ2-3
size: many
D: NA
CDR3: CASSSLAGTQYF
DNA: TGTGCCAGCAGCTCCCTCGCGGGTACGCAGTATTTT

V: TRBV12-3/TRBV12-4
J: TRBJ2-1
size: many
D: NA
CDR3: CASSFGSKDEQFF
DNA: TGTGCCAGCAGTTTCGGGAGTAAGGATGAGCAGTTCTTC

V: TRBV6-5
J: TRBJ1-2
size: few
D: NA
CDR3: CASSSRTIRRAGGYTF
DNA: TGTGCCAGCTCCTCCCGCACGATTAGACGAGCTGGGGGCTACACCTTC

V: TRBV19
J: TRBJ2-6
size: NA
D: NA
CDR3: CASSIGSGANVLTF
DNA: TGTGCCAGTAGCATTGGTTCTGGGGCCAACGTCCTGACTTTC

V: TRBV2
J: TRBJ1-2
size: NA
D: NA
CDR3: CASSQQGRAGYTF
DNA: TGTGCCAGCAGTCAACAGGGCAGGGCTGGCTACACCTTC

V: TRBV6-1
J: TRBJ2-2
size: many
D: NA
CDR3: CASSYGTGELFF
DNA: TGTGCCAGCAGTTATGGAACCGGGGAGCTGTTTTTT

V: TRBV29-1
J: TRBJ1-2
size: NA
D: NA
CDR3: CSVAERGGYTF
DNA: TGCAGCGTCGCTGAGCGTGGCGGCTACACCTTC

V: TRBV6-5
J: TRBJ2-1
size: few
D: TRBD1
CDR3: CAISGTGRANEQFF
DNA: TGTGCCATCTCGGGGACAGGGAGGGCTAATGAGCAGTTCTTC

V: TRBV2
J: TRBJ1-2
size: many
D: NA
CDR3: CASSAGPSNYGYTF
DNA: TGTGCCAGCAGTGCGGGGCCATCCAACTATGGCTACACCTTC

V: TRBV20-1
J: TRBJ2-5
size: many
D: TRBD2
CDR3: CSARVVAGEETQYF
DNA: TGCAGTGCTAGAGTGGTAGCGGGGGAAGAGACCCAGTACTTC

V: TRBV11-1
J: TRBJ2-1
size: many
D: TRBD2
CDR3: CASSSFFAGEDEQFF
DNA: TGTGCCAGCAGCTCTTTCTTTGCGGGAGAGGATGAGCAGTTCTTC

V: TRBV6-5
J: TRBJ2-7
size: many
D: NA
CDR3: CASSTGLGGYEQYF
DNA: TGTGCCAGCAGTACCGGGTTAGGGGGCTACGAGCAGTACTTC

V: TRBV20-1
J: TRBJ2-3
size: once
D: NA
CDR3: CSARDSRGTDTQYF
DNA: TGCAGTGCTAGAGATAGCAGGGGCACAGATACGCAGTATTTT

V: TRBV6-5
J: TRBJ2-7
size: NA
D: TRBD2
CDR3: CASSYSSGGAHEQYF
DNA: TGTGCCAGCAGTTACTCGAGCGGGGGGGCCCACGAGCAGTACTTC

V: TRBV7-2
J: TRBJ1-2
size: many
D: NA
CDR3: CASSLGVAVYGYTF
DNA: TGTGCCAGCAGCTTAGGGGTGGCGGTCTATGGCTACACCTTC

V: TRBV5-1
J: TRBJ2-7
size: many
D: NA
CDR3: CASSLDGPTYEQYF
DNA: TGCGCCAGCAGCCTGGACGGACCCACCTACGAGCAGTACTTC

V: TRBV27
J: TRBJ2-1
size: few
D: TRBD2
CDR3: CASSAERDPYNEQFF
DNA: TGTGCCAGCAGTGCGGAGCGGGACCCCTACAATGAGCAGTTCTTC

V: TRBV12-3/TRBV12-4
J: TRBJ1-6
size: NA
D: NA
CDR3: CASRHLDRDNSPLHF
DNA: TGTGCCAGCAGACACCTTGACAGAGATAATTCACCCCTCCACTTT